This passage covers 4 T cell receptor beta chains from one sample sequenced in a study of cytotoxic CD8 clonotypes in ibrutinib-treated CLL. Clones were sequenced by immunoSEQ multiplex PCR, and TCRdb holds only the in-frame ones, with some missing. This sample has some 150,000 clones, with around 77% found just once. The sample here was PBMCs, taken after 12 months of ibrutinib treatment. All receptors derive from a human donor with chronic lymphocytic leukemia.

V usage is TRBV30 and J usage is TRBJ2-3, with TRBD2 identical over 11 bases. This CDR3 region has 17 residues. Looked up from germline, CDR1 is GTSNPN and CDR2 is SVGIG (reference sequence). V shed 4 bases, J shed 4 bases, and the junction held 13 bases outside the gene matches. CDR3: CAWTLAGGTLGSDTQYF. CDR3 in DNA: TGTGCCTGGACCCTAGCGGGAGGCACCCTGGGTTCAGATACGCAGTATTTT.

A word on this clone: The same CDR3 arises from other DNA sequences in this sample as well. The chain uses TRBV11-2 and TRBJ2-5; D ambiguous. The CDR3 runs to 14 residues. Germline V gives CDR1 SGHAT, CDR2 FQNNGV. V was pared by 1 base and J by 1 base, with 7 bases between. The CDR3 here is CASSLGGSQETQYF. As DNA, the CDR3 is TGTGCCAGCAGCTTAGGCGGCAGCCAAGAGACCCAGTACTTC.

This chain links TRBV7-6 with TRBJ2-7; 11 bases are shared with TRBD1. J gave up 6 bases and V 5 bases, and 3 bases lay outside the gene matches. This CDR3 comprises 13 residues. Germline values: CDR1 SGHVS, CDR2 FNYEAQ. CDR3 coding DNA: TGTGCCAGCAGCCGGACAGGGGGCAGCGAGCAGTACTTC. It is translated as CASSRTGGSEQYF.

The V call is TRBV9, the J call TRBJ2-6; the D is unclear. This CDR3 has 16 amino acids. The germline gives CDR1 SGDLS, CDR2 YYNGEE. Trimming stripped 4 bases from V and 0 bases from J, with 11 bases between. The CDR3 is CASSPRKASGANVLTF. CDR3 DNA sequence: TGTGCCAGCAGCCCCCGTAAAGCCTCTGGGGCCAACGTCCTGACTTTC.